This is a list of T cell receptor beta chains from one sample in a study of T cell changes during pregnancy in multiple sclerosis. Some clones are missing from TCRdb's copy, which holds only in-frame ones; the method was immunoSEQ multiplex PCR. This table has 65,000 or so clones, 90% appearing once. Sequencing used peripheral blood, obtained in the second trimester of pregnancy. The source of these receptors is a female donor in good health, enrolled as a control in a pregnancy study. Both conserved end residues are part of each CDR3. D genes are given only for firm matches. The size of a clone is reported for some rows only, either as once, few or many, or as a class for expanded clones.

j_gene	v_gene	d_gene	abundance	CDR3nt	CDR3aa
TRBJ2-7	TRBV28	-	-	TGTGCCAGCAGTCTCACAGGGAATACCTACGAGCAGTACTTC	CASSLTGNTYEQYF
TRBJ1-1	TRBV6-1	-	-	TGTGCCAGCAGTGCTACAGGTAGGGCTGAAGCTTTCTTT	CASSATGRAEAFF
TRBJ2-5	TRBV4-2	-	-	TGTGCCAGCAGCCAAATGCAGGGCCTCGAAGAGACCCAGTACTTC	CASSQMQGLEETQYF
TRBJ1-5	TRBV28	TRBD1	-	TGTGCCAGCAGTTTCAGGGACAGGTCCAATCAGCCCCAGCATTTT	CASSFRDRSNQPQHF
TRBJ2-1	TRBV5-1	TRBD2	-	TGCGCCAGCAGCTTTCTTGGGACTAGCGGCTCGAATGAGCAGTTCTTC	CASSFLGTSGSNEQFF
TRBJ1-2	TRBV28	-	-	TGTGCCAGCAGTTTTCGGGGTAACTATGGCTACACCTTC	CASSFRGNYGYTF
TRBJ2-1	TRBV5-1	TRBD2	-	TGCGCCAGCAGCTCCACTAGCGGCAATCACAACAATGAGCAGTTCTTC	CASSSTSGNHNNEQFF
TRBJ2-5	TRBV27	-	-	TGTGCCAGCAGTTTATTCGACAGACAAGAGACCCAGTACTTC	CASSLFDRQETQYF
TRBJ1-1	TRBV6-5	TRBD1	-	TGTGCCAGCAGTTACTCGGGACAGGGGAAAACTGAAGCTTTCTTT	CASSYSGQGKTEAFF
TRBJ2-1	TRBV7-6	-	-	TGTGCCAGCAGCTTAAGCAAACTAGCAGGCAATGAGCAGTTCTTC	CASSLSKLAGNEQFF
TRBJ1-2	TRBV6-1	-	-	TGTGCCAGCGCCGACTCGAGGGGGATCTATGGCTACACCTTC	CASADSRGIYGYTF
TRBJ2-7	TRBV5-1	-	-	TGCGCCAGCAGCTTGATAGGGGCGTACGTCGAGCAGTACTTC	CASSLIGAYVEQYF
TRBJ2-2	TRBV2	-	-	TGTGCCAGCAGTGAAGCGCTCGGCGGTAAGCTGTTTTTT	CASSEALGGKLFF
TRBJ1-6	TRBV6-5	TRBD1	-	TGTGCCAGCAGCAGTTCCGGGACAGGGAATTCACCCCTCCACTTT	CASSSSGTGNSPLHF
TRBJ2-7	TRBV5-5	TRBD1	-	TGTGCCAGCAGCTTGCTCAGGGGGCAAGAATCCTACGAGCAGTACTTC	CASSLLRGQESYEQYF
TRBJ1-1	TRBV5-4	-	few	TGTGCCAGCAGCTTGAGGACAGACACTGAAGCTTTCTTT	CASSLRTDTEAFF
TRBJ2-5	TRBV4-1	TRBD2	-	TGCGCCAGCAGCCAAGATCGAGCGGGATTGGGGGAGACCCAGTACTTC	CASSQDRAGLGETQYF
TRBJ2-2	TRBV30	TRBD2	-	TGTGCCTGGAGTCCGGCTAGCGGGAGGGCCACTGAGACCGGGGAGCTGTTTTTT	CAWSPASGRATETGELFF
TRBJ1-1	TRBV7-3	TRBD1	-	TGTGCCAGCAGCTCCGCCGGGACAGGGAACACTGAAGCTTTCTTT	CASSSAGTGNTEAFF
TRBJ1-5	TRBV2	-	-	TGTGCCAGCAGAGAGACAGGCGGGGGTCAGCCCCAGCATTTT	CASRETGGGQPQHF
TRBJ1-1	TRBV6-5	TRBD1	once	TGTGCCAGCAGTTACACATACCGGGACAGTGAAGCTTTCTTT	CASSYTYRDSEAFF
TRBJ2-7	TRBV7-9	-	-	TGTGCCAGCAGCCGAACGGGGTCCCCGAAGTACTTC	CASSRTGSPKYF
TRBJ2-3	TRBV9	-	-	TGTGCCAGCAGCGTAGCCCCTCCCGGGAGTGTGGCAGATACGCAGTATTTT	CASSVAPPGSVADTQYF
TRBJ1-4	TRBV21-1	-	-	TGTGCCAGCAGCAAGCCCCGGGACAGGGGTAATGAAAAACTGTTTTTT	CASSKPRDRGNEKLFF
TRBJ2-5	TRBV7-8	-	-	TGTGCCAGCAGCCGCGGGTGGGGGGTAGAGACCCAGTACTTC	CASSRGWGVETQYF
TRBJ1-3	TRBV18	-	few	TGTGCCAGCTCGTCCCAGGGTACTGGAAACACCATATATTTT	CASSSQGTGNTIYF
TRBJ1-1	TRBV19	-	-	TGTGCCAGTCTTACCAGGGTTAACACTGAAGCTTTCTTT	CASLTRVNTEAFF
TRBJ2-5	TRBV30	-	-	TGTGCCTGGGCTAAACAGAGGACACAAGAGACCCAGTACTTC	CAWAKQRTQETQYF
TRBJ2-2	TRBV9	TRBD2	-	TGTGCCAGCAGCGTACCGGGACTAGCGGGAGTGGGGGAGCTGTTTTTT	CASSVPGLAGVGELFF
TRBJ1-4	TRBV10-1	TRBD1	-	TGCGCCAGCAGTGGACAGGGGGTGATTGAAAAACTGTTTTTT	CASSGQGVIEKLFF
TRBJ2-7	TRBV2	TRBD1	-	TGTGCCAGCAGTGTCCCCGGGACAGCCCCCTACGAGCAGTACTTC	CASSVPGTAPYEQYF
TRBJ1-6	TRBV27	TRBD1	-	TGTGCCAGCAGTTTGTCGACAGGGGGCCAAAGGACCTATAATTCACCCCTCCACTTT	CASSLSTGGQRTYNSPLHF
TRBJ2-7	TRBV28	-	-	TGTGCCAGCAGTCCTTTCGGCGGGCCCCCTTCCGAGCAGTACTTC	CASSPFGGPPSEQYF
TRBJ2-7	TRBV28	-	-	TGTGCCAGCTCATCGGGGGGCAGTACCACCGCCGAGCAGTACTTC	CASSSGGSTTAEQYF
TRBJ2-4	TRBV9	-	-	TGTGCCAGCAGCGGACTGGACTACATTCAGTACTTC	CASSGLDYIQYF
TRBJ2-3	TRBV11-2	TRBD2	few	TGTGCCAGCAGCGGACCGGGACTAGCGGGAGAGATCGGCACAGATACGCAGTATTTT	CASSGPGLAGEIGTDTQYF